The sample holds many counts of the clone carrying this T cell receptor beta chain. With 4 bases removed from V and 7 bases from J, the gap between germline ends came to 14 bases. The CDR3 covers 13 residues. Germline V CDR1 and CDR2: MNHEY, SVGEGT. This entry comes from a study of T-cell reconstitution after alpha-beta-depleted transplantation in children. Preparation of the TCRbeta library was carried out with unique molecular identifiers. In TCRdb, the PCR reads were re-called with MiXCR into one record per CDR3 protein. In the table there are about 240,000 distinct CDR3 sequences, approximately 12% of which are singletons.

The specimen was PBMCs from the stem cell graft donor, collected from the stem cell graft. This chain uses TRBV6-2 or TRBV6-3 with TRBJ2-7; D might be TRBD1 (6 bases). The clonotype originates from a human donor who donated a stem cell graft to a child with acute lymphoblastic leukemia. The CDR3 loop is CASSLTGLREQYF. In DNA form, the CDR3 reads TGTGCCAGCAGTTTGACAGGTCTACGAGAGCAGTACTTC.